This entry is about one TCR beta chain. Its antigen is still unknown. This CDR3 fails to terminate in the conserved phenylalanine or tryptophan, so it likely reflects a read error. This specimen comes from a study of CD8 T cells in ankylosing spondylitis. V dropped 11 bases and J dropped 7; count of bases not matched to a gene: 5. In germline, CDR1 is ENHRY, CDR2 SYGVKD. The CDR3 runs 13 residues. TCR beta libraries were made by quantitative 5'-RACE with molecular barcodes. TCRdb fed the 5' RACE reads into MiXCR, producing one record per CDR3 protein. The sample holds 250,000 to 350,000 distinct CDR3 sequences; about 19% are singletons and the top ten take roughly 8.3%. Broader study findings: Disease-linked clones reportedly concentrated significantly in matched ankylosing spondylitis synovial fluid. Ankylosing spondylitis blood appeared to be characterized by a TCR beta motif of roughly eight highly homologous variants.

This clonotype was obtained from a male donor with ankylosing spondylitis or in good health (not recorded which). The chain recombines TRBV10-3 with TRBJ1-6; 10 positions match TRBD1. Sequenced material: blood, either unsorted or a sorted T cell fraction (not recorded which). The CDR3, as DNA: TGTGCCGCGAGACAGGGGGCGAATTCACCCCTCCACCTT. Translation: CAARQGANSPLHL.